This T cell receptor (beta chain) came from a study of T-cell reconstitution after alpha-beta-depleted transplantation in children. This clonotype has just a few counts. With 3 bases clipped from V and 7 bases from J, the junction kept 8 bases outside the gene matches. This CDR3 contains 15 residues. In germline, CDR1 is SGHRS, CDR2 YFSETQ. It was with unique molecular identifiers that the TCRbeta library was prepared. MiXCR, applied by TCRdb to the PCR reads, yields one record per CDR3 protein. The sample has 500,000 or so distinct CDR3 sequences; less than 35% are singletons. J is TRBJ2-4 and V is TRBV5-1; 9 bases line up with TRBD1. The receptor was isolated from a human donor who donated a stem cell graft to a child with aplastic anemia. This specimen was PBMCs from the stem cell graft donor, taken from the stem cell graft. The CDR3 protein is CASSSWTGDGNIQYF. The DNA of the CDR3 is TGCGCCAGCAGCTCATGGACAGGGGATGGCAACATTCAGTACTTC.